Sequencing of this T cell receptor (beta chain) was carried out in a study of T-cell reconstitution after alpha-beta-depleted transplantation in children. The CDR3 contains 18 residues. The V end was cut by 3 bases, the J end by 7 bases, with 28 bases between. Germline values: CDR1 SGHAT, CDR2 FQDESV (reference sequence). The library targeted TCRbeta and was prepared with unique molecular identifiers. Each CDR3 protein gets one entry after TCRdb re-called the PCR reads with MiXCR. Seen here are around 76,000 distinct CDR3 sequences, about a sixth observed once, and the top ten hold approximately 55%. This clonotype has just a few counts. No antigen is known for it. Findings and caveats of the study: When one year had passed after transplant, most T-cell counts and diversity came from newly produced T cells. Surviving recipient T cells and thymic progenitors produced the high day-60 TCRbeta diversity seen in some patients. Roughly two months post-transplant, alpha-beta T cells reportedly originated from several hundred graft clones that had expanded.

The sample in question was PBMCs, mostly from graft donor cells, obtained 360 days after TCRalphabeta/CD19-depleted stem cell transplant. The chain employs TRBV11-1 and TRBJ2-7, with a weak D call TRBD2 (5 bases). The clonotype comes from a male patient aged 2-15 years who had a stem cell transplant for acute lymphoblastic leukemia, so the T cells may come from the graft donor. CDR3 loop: CASSFGRTLYTTSGEQYF. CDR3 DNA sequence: TGTGCCAGCAGCTTTGGGCGGACTCTATATACCACTTCTGGGGAGCAGTACTTC.